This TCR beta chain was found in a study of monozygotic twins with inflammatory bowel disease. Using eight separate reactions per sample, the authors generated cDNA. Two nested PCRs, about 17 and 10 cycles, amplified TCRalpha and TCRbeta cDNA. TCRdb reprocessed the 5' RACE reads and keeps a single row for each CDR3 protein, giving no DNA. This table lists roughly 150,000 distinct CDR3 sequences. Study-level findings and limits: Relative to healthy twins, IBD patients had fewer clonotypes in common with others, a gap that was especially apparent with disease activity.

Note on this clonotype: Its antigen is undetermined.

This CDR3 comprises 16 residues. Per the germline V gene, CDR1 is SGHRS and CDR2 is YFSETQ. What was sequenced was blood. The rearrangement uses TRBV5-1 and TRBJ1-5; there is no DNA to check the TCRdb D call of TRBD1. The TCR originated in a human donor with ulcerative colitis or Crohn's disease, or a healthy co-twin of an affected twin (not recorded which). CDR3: CASSLGLGRPNQPQHF.